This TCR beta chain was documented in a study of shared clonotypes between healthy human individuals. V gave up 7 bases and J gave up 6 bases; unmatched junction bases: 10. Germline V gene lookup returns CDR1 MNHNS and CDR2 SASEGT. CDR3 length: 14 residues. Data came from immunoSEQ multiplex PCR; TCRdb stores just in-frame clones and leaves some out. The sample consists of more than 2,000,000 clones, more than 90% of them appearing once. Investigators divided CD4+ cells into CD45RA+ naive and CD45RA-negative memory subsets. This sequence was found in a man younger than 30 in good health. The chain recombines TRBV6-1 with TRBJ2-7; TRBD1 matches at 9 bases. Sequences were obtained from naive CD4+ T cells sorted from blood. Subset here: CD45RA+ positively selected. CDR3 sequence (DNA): TGTGCCAGCACCACACCCGGGACAGGGATCGAGCAGTACTTC. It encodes CASTTPGTGIEQYF.